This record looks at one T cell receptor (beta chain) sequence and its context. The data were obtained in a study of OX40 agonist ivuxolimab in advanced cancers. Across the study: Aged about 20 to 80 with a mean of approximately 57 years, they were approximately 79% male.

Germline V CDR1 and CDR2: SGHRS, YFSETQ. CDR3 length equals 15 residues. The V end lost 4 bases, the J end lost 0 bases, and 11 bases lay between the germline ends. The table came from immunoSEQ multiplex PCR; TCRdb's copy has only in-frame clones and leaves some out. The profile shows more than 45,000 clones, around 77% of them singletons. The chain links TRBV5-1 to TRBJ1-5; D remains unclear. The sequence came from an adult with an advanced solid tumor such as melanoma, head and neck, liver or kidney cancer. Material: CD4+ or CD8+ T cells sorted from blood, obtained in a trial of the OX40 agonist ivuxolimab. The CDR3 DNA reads TGCGCCAGCAGCCCTAATGGGAATAGCAATCAGCCCCAGCATTTT. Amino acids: CASSPNGNSNQPQHF.